Listed here are 8 T cell receptor beta chains from one sample, sequenced in a study of blood T cell repertoires in COVID-19. This table comes from immunoSEQ multiplex PCR, and its TCRdb copy is limited to in-frame clones, with some not included. Of about 110,000 clones listed, 82% are singletons. Material: peripheral blood. These receptor sequences come from a woman aged 60 to 75 with acute or convalescent COVID-19.

The chain is built from TRBV30 and TRBJ1-2; tentative D call: TRBD1 (6 bases). Germline loops: CDR1 GTSNPN, CDR2 SVGIG (reference sequence). CDR3 length equals 16 residues. Trimming shortened V by 4 bases and J by 0 bases, and 18 bases separated the two germline ends. The CDR3 region has the DNA TGTGCCTGGACCTTAGGGGGGGCCCTAGCTAACTATGGCTACACCTTC. Translating gives CAWTLGGALANYGYTF.

The table lists this clone with a few counts. The chain uses TRBV18 and TRBJ2-7; 8 bases fit TRBD2. This CDR3 region has 13 residues. Trimming at V came to 6 bases and at J to 7 bases, leaving 8 bases not matched to a gene. Per germline, CDR1 KGHSH and CDR2 LQKENI. In DNA, the CDR3 is TGTGCCAGCTCGCCCGGGGGGGCTGGAGAGCAGTACTTC. Protein sequence: CASSPGGAGEQYF.

The chain joins TRBV5-6 to TRBJ2-5; 10 nucleotides align to TRBD1. The CDR3 loop spans 17 amino acids. CDR1 and CDR2 from the germline V gene are SGHDT and YYEEEE. V was clipped by 3 bases and J by 5 bases; unmatched bases: 13. The CDR3, as DNA: TGTGCCAGCAGCTCGGACAGGGGGTTTTCAAGTAGGGAGACCCAGTACTTC. Translation: CASSSDRGFSSRETQYF.

The chain uses TRBV5-6 and TRBJ2-3; D unclear. V dropped 0 bases and J dropped 3 bases, with 8 bases sitting between them. The germline CDR1 and CDR2 sequences are SGHDT and YYEEEE. This CDR3 spans 14 amino acids. The CDR3 reads CASSLARITDTQYF. In DNA form, the CDR3 reads TGTGCCAGCAGCTTGGCGAGGATTACAGATACGCAGTATTTT.

This chain joins TRBV29-1 and TRBJ1-2; D remains ambiguous. Germline CDR1 is SQVTM and CDR2 is ANQGSEA. V lost 8 bases and J 6 bases, leaving 7 bases between the germline ends. There are 9 residues in the CDR3. This CDR3 reads CSIRDGYTF. The DNA of the CDR3 is TGCAGCATCCGGGATGGCTACACCTTC.

This chain connects TRBV4-3 to TRBJ2-7, with a tentative D call TRBD1 (6 bases). This CDR3 is 15 amino acids long. Germline loops: CDR1 LGHNA, CDR2 YSLEER. Trimming removed 0 bases at V and 0 bases at J, with 9 bases between. The CDR3 nucleotides are TGCGCCAGCAGCCAAGAGGACAGTCGCTCCTACGAGCAGTACTTC. This translates into CASSQEDSRSYEQYF.

This clone is a singleton in its sample. The chain carries TRBV7-9 and TRBJ2-3; the match to TRBD1 covers 9 bases. Germline CDR1 SEHNR, CDR2 FQNEAQ (reference sequence). V dropped 4 bases and J dropped 6; count of bases not matched to a gene: 8. This CDR3 comprises 15 residues. This chain's CDR3 is CASSSGQGSGDTQYF. The CDR3 nucleotides read TGTGCCAGCAGCTCGGGACAGGGATCGGGCGATACGCAGTATTTT.

V is TRBV15 and J is TRBJ2-7; TRBD2 matches 11 bases. Germline lookup yields CDR1 LNHNV and CDR2 YYDKDF (reference sequence). After removal of 3 bases from V and 5 bases from J, the junction contained 3 bases not matched to a gene. The length of the CDR3 is 14 residues. CDR3 loop: CATSSSGGADEQYF. CDR3 sequence (DNA): TGTGCCACCAGCAGTAGCGGGGGGGCCGACGAGCAGTACTTC.